These T cell receptor beta chains were read from a single sample in a study of blood T cells in healthy people across ages. Each CDR3 protein is one row after TCRdb ran MiXCR on the 5' RACE reads. The table lists more than 700,000 distinct CDR3 sequences, about half of them singletons. The sequencing sample was made of blood. These TCRs come from a man at least 80 years old in good health. Each CDR3 is given with its conserved first and last residue. Each record gives: J gene, clone size, V gene, D gene, CDR3 DNA, CDR3 protein. The D gene is left open where the match is weak. Only part of the rows carry a size: once, few, many, or a class if the clone is expanded.

TRBJ2-1 - TRBV6-2/TRBV6-3 - TGTGCCAGCAGTAATAGTGAGCAGTTCTTC CASSNSEQFF
TRBJ1-1 few TRBV29-1 - TGCAGCGTTGAAGAGCAGGGATGGGCTGAAGCTTTCTTT CSVEEQGWAEAFF
TRBJ1-5 - TRBV20-1 - TGCAGTGCTGTGGACAACGATCAGCCCCAGCATTTT CSAVDNDQPQHF
TRBJ2-1 - TRBV6-5 TRBD1 TGTGCCAGCAGCGGGGACAGGGGGCGCTTAAATGAGCAGTTCTTC CASSGDRGRLNEQFF
TRBJ1-1 - TRBV5-1 TRBD1 TGCGCCAGCAGCTTCCGACAGGGAATGAACACTGAAGCTTTCTTT CASSFRQGMNTEAFF
TRBJ2-7 - TRBV6-6 TRBD1 TGTGCCAGCAGCTCAGCCGGGACAGGGCTTAACGAGCAGTACTTC CASSSAGTGLNEQYF
TRBJ2-1 - TRBV29-1 TRBD2 TGCAGCGTTGAAGATCGGGGGACTAGTCATTACAATGAGCAGTTCTTC CSVEDRGTSHYNEQFF
TRBJ2-1 - TRBV7-2 TRBD2 TGTGCCAGCAGCTTAAACAGCGGGAGTATCCAGGGCACATACAATGAGCAGTTCTTC CASSLNSGSIQGTYNEQFF
TRBJ1-1 - TRBV29-1 TRBD1 TGCAGCGTACAGGGGATGAGCACTGAAGCTTTCTTT CSVQGMSTEAFF
TRBJ2-2 - TRBV12-3/TRBV12-4 TRBD2 TGTGCCAGCAGTTTATGGTTTTCCCCTGGGAGACAGGCCGGGACTAGCGTAACCGGGGAGCTGTTTTTT CASSLWFSPGRQAGTSVTGELFF
TRBJ2-1 few TRBV7-3 TRBD2 TGTGCCAGCAGCTTTCTAGCGGGAAGTAGAAATGAGCAGTTCTTC CASSFLAGSRNEQFF
TRBJ2-7 few TRBV7-6 TRBD2 TGTGCCAGCAGCTTAGGGACTAGCTACAATGAGCAGTACTTC CASSLGTSYNEQYF
TRBJ2-1 many TRBV5-1 TRBD2 TGCGCCAGCAGCAATAGCGGGAGCTCCTACAATGAGCAGTTCTTC CASSNSGSSYNEQFF
TRBJ2-3 - TRBV11-3 - TGTACCAGCAGCTTAGATCTGAGCGGATTAAACACAGATACGCAGTATTTT CTSSLDLSGLNTDTQYF
TRBJ2-5 - TRBV5-1 - TGCGCCAGCAGACAAGGAGGGCATTCCTACAATGAGCAGTACTTC CASRQGGHSYNEQYF
TRBJ2-1 many TRBV5-1 - TGCGCCAGCAGCTCAGCTCTGAATGAGCAGTTCTTC CASSSALNEQFF
TRBJ1-2 few TRBV2 - TGTGCCAGCTCGCTCGCCCAGGAAGATGGCTACACCTTC CASSLAQEDGYTF
TRBJ2-7 - TRBV11-2 - TGTGCGAACAAGGGGGAGTACAAGCAGTACTTC CANKGEYKQYF
TRBJ2-2 - TRBV7-3 - TGTGCCAGCAGACTAGGATCCACTGGGGAGCTGTTTTTT CASRLGSTGELFF
TRBJ1-1 - TRBV18 TRBD1 TGTGCCAGCTCACCAACGACAGGGCTGCTTGCTGGGAACACTGAAGCTTTCTTT CASSPTTGLLAGNTEAFF
TRBJ2-1 few TRBV9 - TGTGCCAGCAGTATCGTGGCCAGCGGCAATGAGCAGTTCTTC CASSIVASGNEQFF
TRBJ1-3 many TRBV30 - TGTGCCTGGGGTCGGACTTCGACCACTGGAAACACCATATATTTT CAWGRTSTTGNTIYF
TRBJ2-7 - TRBV28 TRBD2 TGTGCCAGCAGTTTATTAATGAGCGGGGAGTACTTC CASSLLMSGEYF
TRBJ1-4 - TRBV6-5 - TGTGCCAGCAGCCGATCACCACCTAAAAAACTGTTTTTT CASSRSPPKKLFF
TRBJ2-5 few TRBV7-3 - TGTGCCAGCAGCTTAAATCGAGGCGGGAAAGAGACCCAGTACTTC CASSLNRGGKETQYF
TRBJ2-1 - TRBV7-2 TRBD1 TGTGCCAGCAGCTTACAGGGGGTGGGTAGCAATGAGCAGTTCTTC CASSLQGVGSNEQFF
TRBJ2-1 - TRBV6-2/TRBV6-3 TRBD2 TGTGCCAGCACCGGGACTAACGGGGCGAATGAGCAGTTCTTC CASTGTNGANEQFF
TRBJ2-3 - TRBV7-9 - TGTGCCAGCAGCCCCTCGCCGAATACGCAGTATTTT CASSPSPNTQYF
TRBJ1-1 - TRBV11-3 - TGTGCCAGCAAACCGGGACTAATGAACACTGAAGCTTTCTTT CASKPGLMNTEAFF
TRBJ2-7 - TRBV5-5 TRBD1 TGTGCCAGCAGCACGACAGGGGTCGACGAGCAGTACTTC CASSTTGVDEQYF
TRBJ2-1 - TRBV11-3 - TGTGCCAGCAGCCTAAACGGGTATTCGGGCTTAAATGAGCAGTTCTTC CASSLNGYSGLNEQFF
TRBJ2-1 few TRBV28 TRBD2 TGTGCCAGCCTTGGTAGGCTAGCGGGGGACAATGAGCAGTTCTTC CASLGRLAGDNEQFF
TRBJ2-7 - TRBV7-6 - TGTGCCAGCAGCTTAGCGGCAGGGCCGTACTACGAGCAGTACTTC CASSLAAGPYYEQYF
TRBJ2-7 - TRBV4-2 TRBD1 TGTGCCAGCAGCCTCACCGGGACAGGGGGTAGCGAGCAGTACTTC CASSLTGTGGSEQYF
TRBJ2-7 - TRBV28 - TGTGCCAGCAGTTTGGTCGCGGGCAGGGGCAACGAGCAGTACTTC CASSLVAGRGNEQYF
TRBJ2-1 - TRBV20-1 TRBD2 TGCAGTGCGGCACTAGCGAGCTCCTACAATGAGCAGTTCTTC CSAALASSYNEQFF
TRBJ1-2 - TRBV7-2 - TGTGCCAGCACCCGGGATCCGGACTCACTCTATGGCTACACCTTC CASTRDPDSLYGYTF
TRBJ2-1 - TRBV9 - TGTGCCAGCAGCACGACAAGCGGGCAAGCCTACAATGAGCAGTTCTTC CASSTTSGQAYNEQFF
TRBJ1-2 - TRBV20-1 TRBD1 TGCAGTGCTAGAGAGCCGGGACAGGGGACGGGCGGCTACACCTTC CSAREPGQGTGGYTF
TRBJ2-5 - TRBV11-3 TRBD1 TGTGCCAGCAGCAGGACAGGAATCCAAGAGACCCAGTACTTC CASSRTGIQETQYF
TRBJ2-7 - TRBV10-3 - TGTGCCATCAGCGGCGGACAGCCCAACTCCTACGAGCAGTACTTC CAISGGQPNSYEQYF